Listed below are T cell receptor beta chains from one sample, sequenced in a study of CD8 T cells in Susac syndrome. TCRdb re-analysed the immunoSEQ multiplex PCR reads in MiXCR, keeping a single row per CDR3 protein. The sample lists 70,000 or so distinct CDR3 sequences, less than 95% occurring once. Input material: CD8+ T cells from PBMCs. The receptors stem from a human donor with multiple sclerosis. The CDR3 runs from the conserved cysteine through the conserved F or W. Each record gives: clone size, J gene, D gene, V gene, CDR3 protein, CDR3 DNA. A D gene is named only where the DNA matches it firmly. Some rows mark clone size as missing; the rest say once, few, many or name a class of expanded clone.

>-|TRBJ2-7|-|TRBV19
CASSIYGEQYF
TGTGCCAGTAGTATATATGGCGAGCAGTACTTC
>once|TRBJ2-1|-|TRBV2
CASSATGPPYNEQFF
TGTGCCAGCAGTGCGACGGGACCCCCCTACAATGAGCAGTTCTTC
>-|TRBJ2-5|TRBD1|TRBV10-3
CAISESGTGEGTQYF
TGTGCCATCAGTGAGTCCGGGACAGGGGAAGGGACCCAGTACTTC
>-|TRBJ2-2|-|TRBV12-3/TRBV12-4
CASSLRQETGELFF
TGTGCCAGCAGTTTACGCCAGGAGACCGGGGAGCTGTTTTTT
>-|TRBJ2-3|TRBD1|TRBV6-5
CASSYSVRGRDTQYF
TGTGCCAGCAGTTACTCGGTCAGGGGGAGAGATACGCAGTATTTT
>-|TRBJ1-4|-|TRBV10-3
CAIGDQMAEKLFF
TGTGCCATCGGCGATCAGATGGCTGAAAAACTGTTTTTT
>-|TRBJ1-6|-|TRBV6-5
CASTLLERGDSPLHF
TGTGCCAGCACTCTCTTAGAAAGGGGTGATTCACCCCTCCACTTT
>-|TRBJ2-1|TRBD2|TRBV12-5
CASGLLLAGGYNEQFF
TGTGCTAGTGGTTTGTTACTAGCGGGGGGATACAATGAGCAGTTCTTC
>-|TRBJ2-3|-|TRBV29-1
CSVEPRRAEGDTQYF
TGCAGCGTTGAACCTCGGAGGGCGGAGGGGGATACGCAGTATTTT
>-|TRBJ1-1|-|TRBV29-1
CSVEGGWRGTNTEAFF
TGCAGCGTTGAAGGGGGTTGGAGAGGGACCAACACTGAAGCTTTCTTT
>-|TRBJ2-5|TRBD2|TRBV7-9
CASSPRTSGIEQETQYF
TGTGCCAGCAGCCCAAGGACTAGCGGGATAGAGCAAGAGACCCAGTACTTC
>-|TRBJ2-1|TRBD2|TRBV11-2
CASSRETSANEQFF
TGTGCCAGCAGCCGGGAGACTAGCGCAAATGAGCAGTTCTTC
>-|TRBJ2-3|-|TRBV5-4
CASSFTAYTDTQYF
TGTGCCAGCAGCTTCACGGCCTACACAGATACGCAGTATTTT
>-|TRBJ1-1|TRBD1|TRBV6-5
CASSAGQTKAFF
TGTGCCAGCAGTGCGGGACAGACGAAAGCTTTCTTT
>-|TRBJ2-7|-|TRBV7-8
CASSSTSRASTYEQYF
TGTGCCAGCAGCTCGACCTCACGGGCCTCCACCTACGAGCAGTACTTC
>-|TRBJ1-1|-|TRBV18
CASSPSAGVGGAFF
TGTGCCAGCTCACCGTCGGCAGGTGTTGGTGGAGCTTTCTTT
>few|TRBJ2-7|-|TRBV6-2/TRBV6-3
CASSYRDNSYEQYF
TGTGCCAGCAGTTACCGGGACAACTCCTACGAGCAGTACTTC
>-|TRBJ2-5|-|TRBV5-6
CASSSGAGETQYF
TGTGCCAGCAGCTCGGGGGCGGGAGAGACCCAGTACTTC
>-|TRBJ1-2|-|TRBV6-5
CASSYSFGQNYGYTF
TGTGCCAGCAGTTACTCGTTCGGACAGAACTATGGCTACACCTTC
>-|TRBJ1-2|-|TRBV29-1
CSAFAGGGYGYTF
TGCAGCGCATTCGCGGGGGGGGGCTATGGCTACACCTTC
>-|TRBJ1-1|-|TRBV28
CASKYLRGSTEAFF
TGTGCCAGCAAGTACCTTAGGGGGAGCACTGAAGCTTTCTTT
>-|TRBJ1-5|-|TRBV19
CASIQGPPGSQPQHF
TGTGCCAGTATACAGGGACCGCCCGGTAGTCAGCCCCAGCATTTT
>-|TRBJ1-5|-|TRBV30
CAALAGGLFQPQHF
TGTGCCGCTTTGGCCGGGGGGTTGTTTCAGCCCCAGCATTTT
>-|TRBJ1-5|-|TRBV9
CASSPFEGRNQPQHF
TGTGCCAGCAGCCCGTTCGAGGGTAGGAATCAGCCCCAGCATTTT
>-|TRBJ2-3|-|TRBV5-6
CASIAYPSTDTQYF
TGTGCCAGCATAGCATATCCTAGCACAGATACGCAGTATTTT
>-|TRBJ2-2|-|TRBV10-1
CASSEWGNTGELFF
TGCGCCAGCAGTGAGTGGGGGAACACCGGGGAGCTGTTTTTT
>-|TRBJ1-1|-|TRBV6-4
CASSLTAWNTEAFF
TGTGCCAGCAGTCTGACAGCGTGGAACACTGAAGCTTTCTTT
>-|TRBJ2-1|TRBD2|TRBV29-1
CSVGGGPYDNEQFF
TGCAGCGTTGGGGGGGGACCCTATGACAATGAGCAGTTCTTC
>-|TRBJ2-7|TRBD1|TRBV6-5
CASSSGTGVEQYF
TGTGCCAGCAGCTCCGGGACAGGGGTCGAGCAGTACTTC
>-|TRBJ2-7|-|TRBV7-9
CASSLTEGAYEQYF
TGTGCCAGCAGCTTGACAGAGGGTGCCTACGAGCAGTACTTC
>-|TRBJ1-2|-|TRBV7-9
CASSPPSRGVNYGYTF
TGTGCCAGCAGCCCACCTTCGAGGGGGGTCAACTATGGCTACACCTTC
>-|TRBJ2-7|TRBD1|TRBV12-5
CASGPGQGASGGLF
TGTGCTAGTGGGCCGGGACAGGGGGCGTCAGGAGGACTCTTC
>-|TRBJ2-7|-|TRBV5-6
CASSLKGGEYF
TGTGCCAGCAGCTTGAAGGGGGGAGAGTACTTC
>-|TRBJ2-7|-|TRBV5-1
CASSRGSRIGQYF
TGCGCCAGCAGCCGGGGTTCCCGTATTGGGCAGTACTTC
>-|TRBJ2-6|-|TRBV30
CAWSLTDISGANVLTF
TGTGCCTGGAGCCTAACCGACATCTCTGGGGCCAACGTCCTGACTTTC
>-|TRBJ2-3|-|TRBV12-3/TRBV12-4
CASSRGTPTDTQYF
TGTGCCAGCAGTCGAGGGACACCCACAGATACGCAGTATTTT
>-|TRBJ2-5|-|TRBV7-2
CASSLVMGEKETQYF
TGTGCCAGCAGCTTAGTCATGGGAGAAAAGGAGACCCAGTACTTC
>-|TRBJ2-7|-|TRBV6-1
CASSEGAFSYEQYF
TGTGCCAGCAGTGAGGGGGCATTCTCCTACGAGCAGTACTTC
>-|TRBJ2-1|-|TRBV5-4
CASSFRDLPNEQFF
TGTGCCAGCAGCTTCCGGGACTTGCCTAATGAGCAGTTCTTC
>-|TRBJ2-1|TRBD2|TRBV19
CASSGTSGDYNEQFF
TGTGCCAGTAGTGGGACTAGCGGGGATTACAATGAGCAGTTCTTC
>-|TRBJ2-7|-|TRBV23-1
CASSQSPGSFVHEQYF
TGCGCCAGCAGTCAATCGCCGGGTAGTTTTGTCCACGAGCAGTACTTC
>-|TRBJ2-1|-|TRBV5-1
CASSFAASNEQFF
TGCGCCAGCAGCTTCGCGGCGAGCAATGAGCAGTTCTTC
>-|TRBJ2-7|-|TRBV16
CASSQGPSVSSYEQYF
TGTGCCAGCAGCCAAGGGCCGAGCGTCAGCTCCTACGAGCAGTACTTC
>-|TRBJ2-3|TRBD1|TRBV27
CASRPRARGTDTQYF
TGTGCCAGCCGCCCGAGGGCCAGGGGGACAGATACGCAGTATTTT
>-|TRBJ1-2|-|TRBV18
CASSPPGDNGYTF
TGTGCCAGCTCACCCCCCGGGGACAATGGCTACACCTTC
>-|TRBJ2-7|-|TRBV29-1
CSGLGQVGEQYF
TGCAGCGGGCTGGGGCAGGTCGGCGAGCAGTACTTC
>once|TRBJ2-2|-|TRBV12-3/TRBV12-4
CASSFGPNTGELFF
TGTGCCAGCAGTTTTGGCCCGAACACCGGGGAGCTGTTTTTT
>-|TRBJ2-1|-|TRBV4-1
CASSHPGNEQFF
TGCGCCAGCAGCCACCCCGGGAATGAGCAGTTCTTC
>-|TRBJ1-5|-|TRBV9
CASSADGGSQPQHF
TGTGCCAGCAGCGCAGACGGGGGCTCGCAGCCCCAGCATTTT
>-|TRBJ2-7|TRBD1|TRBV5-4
CASSADLTGQGVRTYEQYF
TGTGCCAGCAGCGCCGACTTAACGGGACAGGGAGTTAGGACCTACGAGCAGTACTTC
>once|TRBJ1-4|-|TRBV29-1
CSVEQGNNEKLFF
TGCAGCGTTGAGCAGGGAAATAATGAAAAACTGTTTTTT
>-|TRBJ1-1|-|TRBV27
CASSLIQYTEAFF
TGTGCCAGCAGTTTAATACAGTACACTGAAGCTTTCTTT
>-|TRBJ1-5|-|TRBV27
CASSLGGSTNQPQHF
TGTGCCAGCAGTTTGGGTGGCAGCACTAATCAGCCCCAGCATTTT
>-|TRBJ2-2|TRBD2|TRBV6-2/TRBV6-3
CASSYSSAGGNTGELFF
TGTGCCAGCAGTTACTCTTCGGCGGGGGGAAACACCGGGGAGCTGTTTTTT
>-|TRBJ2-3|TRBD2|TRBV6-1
CASRERLAGSDTQYF
TGTGCCAGCAGGGAAAGACTAGCGGGATCCGATACGCAGTATTTT
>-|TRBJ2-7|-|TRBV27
CASSFVQGAYEQYF
TGTGCCAGCAGTTTCGTCCAGGGTGCCTACGAGCAGTACTTC
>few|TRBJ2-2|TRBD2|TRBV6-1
CASSELAGNTGELFF
TGTGCCAGCAGTGAACTAGCGGGGAACACCGGGGAGCTGTTTTTT